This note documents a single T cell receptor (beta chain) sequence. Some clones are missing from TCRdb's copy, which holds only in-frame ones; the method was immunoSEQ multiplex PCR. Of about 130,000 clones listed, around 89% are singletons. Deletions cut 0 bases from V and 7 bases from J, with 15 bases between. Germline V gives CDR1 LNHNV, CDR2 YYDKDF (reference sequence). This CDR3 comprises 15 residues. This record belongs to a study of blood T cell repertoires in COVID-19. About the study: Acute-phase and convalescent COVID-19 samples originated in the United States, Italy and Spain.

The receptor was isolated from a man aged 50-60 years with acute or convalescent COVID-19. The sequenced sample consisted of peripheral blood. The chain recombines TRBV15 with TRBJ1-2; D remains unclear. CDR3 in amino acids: CATSRDRVSGSGYTF. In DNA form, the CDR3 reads TGTGCCACCAGCAGAGATCGGGTTTCGGGATCTGGCTACACCTTC.